This T cell receptor beta chain was sequenced for a study of cytomegalovirus exposure and HLA in healthy donors. With V trimmed by 5 bases and J by 4 bases, 8 bases remained unmatched. Germline V CDR1 and CDR2: LNHDA, SQIVND (reference sequence). The CDR3 extends over 15 amino acids. Study-level points and caveats: Reportedly, cytomegalovirus status was diagnosed with high sensitivity and specificity. Accurate prediction of most subjects' HLA-A and HLA-B alleles from TCR beta sequences was reported. Some TCR beta chains (around 160 of them) were listed as cytomegalovirus-associated.

PCR was performed using 60 Vbeta and 13 Jbeta primers. The repertoire was sequenced with immunoSEQ multiplex PCR; TCRdb's copy has only in-frame clones and lacks some. Of roughly 150,000 clones in the sample, around 83% were seen once. Details on this clone: Its antigen is currently unknown.

The donors were healthy bone marrow donors. The rearrangement joins TRBV19 to TRBJ2-1; TRBD1 matches at 7 bases. This clonotype was sampled from a male donor in good health and CMV-seropositive. What was sequenced was PBMCs. The CDR3 DNA sequence: TGTGCCAGTAGTGGCGACAGGGTAATATACAATGAGCAGTTCTTC. Residues: CASSGDRVIYNEQFF. The whole variable domain, filled in from reference TRBV19 and TRBJ2-1, reads DGGITQSPKYLFRKEGQNVTLSCEQNLNHDAMYWYRQDPGQGLRLIYYSQIVNDFQKGDIAEGYSVSREKKESFPLTVTSAQKNPTAFYLCASSGDRVIYNEQFFGPGTRLTVL.